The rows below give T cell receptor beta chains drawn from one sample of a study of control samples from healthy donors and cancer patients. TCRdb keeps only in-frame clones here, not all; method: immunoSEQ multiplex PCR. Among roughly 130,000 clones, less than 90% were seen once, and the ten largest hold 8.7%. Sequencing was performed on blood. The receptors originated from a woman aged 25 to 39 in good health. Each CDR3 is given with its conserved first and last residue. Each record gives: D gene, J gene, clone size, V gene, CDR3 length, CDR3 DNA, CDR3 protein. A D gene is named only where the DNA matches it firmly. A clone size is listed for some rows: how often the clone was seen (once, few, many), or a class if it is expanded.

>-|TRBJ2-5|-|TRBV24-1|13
TGTGCCACCAGTGATGCGAACCAAGAGACCCAGTACTTC
CATSDANQETQYF
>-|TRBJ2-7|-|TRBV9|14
TGTGCCAGCAGCGTAGGAGAACAGTACTACGAGCAGTACTTC
CASSVGEQYYEQYF
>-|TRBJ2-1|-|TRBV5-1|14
TGCGCCAGCAGCTTAAGGGGGGACTCTGGCGAGCAGTTCTTC
CASSLRGDSGEQFF
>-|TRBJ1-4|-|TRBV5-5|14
TGTGCCAGCAGCCGAGATCGGACTAATGAAAAACTGTTTTTT
CASSRDRTNEKLFF
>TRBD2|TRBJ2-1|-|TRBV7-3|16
TGTGCCAGCAGCTTGGCCACTAGCGCCTCCTACAATGAGCAGTTCTTC
CASSLATSASYNEQFF
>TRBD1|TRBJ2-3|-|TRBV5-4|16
TGTGCCAGCAGCTTGTTCAGGGGACAGTCCACAGATACGCAGTATTTT
CASSLFRGQSTDTQYF
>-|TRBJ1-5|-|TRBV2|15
TGTGCCAGCAGTGAATATGGGTCAACAAATCAGCCCCAGCATTTT
CASSEYGSTNQPQHF
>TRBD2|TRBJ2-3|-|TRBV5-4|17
TGTGCCAGCAGCTACCCGGTAGCGGGAGTTGCGACAGATACGCAGTATTTT
CASSYPVAGVATDTQYF
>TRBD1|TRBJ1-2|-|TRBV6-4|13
TGTGCCAGCAGGGGGACAGATAACTATGGCTACACCTTC
CASRGTDNYGYTF
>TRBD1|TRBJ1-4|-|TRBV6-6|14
TGTGCCAGCAGTTACGAGGGGGCGGGTGAAAAACTGTTTTTT
CASSYEGAGEKLFF
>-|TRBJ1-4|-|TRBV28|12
TGTGCCAGCGACGGGGGAAATGAAAAACTGTTTTTT
CASDGGNEKLFF
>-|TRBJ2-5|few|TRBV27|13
TGTGCCAGCAGTTTATACACCCAAGAGACCCAGTACTTC
CASSLYTQETQYF
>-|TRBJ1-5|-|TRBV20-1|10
TGCAGGGAGGGCAATCAGCCCCAGCATTTT
CREGNQPQHF
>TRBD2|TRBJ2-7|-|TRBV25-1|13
TGTGCCAGCAGAGACGGGGGGGCCGACGAGCAGTACTTC
CASRDGGADEQYF
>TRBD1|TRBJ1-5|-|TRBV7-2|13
TGTGCCAGCAGCTCGGACAGGGACCAGCCCCAGCATTTT
CASSSDRDQPQHF
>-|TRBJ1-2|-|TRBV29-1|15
TGCAGCGTTGGTGTTGCGCGGGGGCAGGGCTATGGCTACACCTTC
CSVGVARGQGYGYTF
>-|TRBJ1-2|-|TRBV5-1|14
TGCGCCAGCAGCTTGAGTCAGGGCAACTATGGCTACACCTTC
CASSLSQGNYGYTF
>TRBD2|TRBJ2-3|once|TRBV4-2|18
TGTGCCAGCAGCCAAGATATGGCTAGCGGGAGGGGCACAGATACGCAGTATTTT
CASSQDMASGRGTDTQYF
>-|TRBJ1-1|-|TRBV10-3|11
TGTGCCATCAGAGAACAGAGTGAAGCTTTCTTT
CAIREQSEAFF
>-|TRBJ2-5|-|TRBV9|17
TGTGCCAGCAGCGTAGGGACTTCCAACAAGGGCCGAGAGACCCAGTACTTC
CASSVGTSNKGRETQYF
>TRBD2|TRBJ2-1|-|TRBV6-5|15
TGTGCCAGCAGCGGGACTAGCGGGAGCTCTAGTGAGCAGTTCTTC
CASSGTSGSSSEQFF
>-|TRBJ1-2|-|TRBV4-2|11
TGTGCCAGCAGCCAGTCCCATGGGGCTACCTTC
CASSQSHGATF
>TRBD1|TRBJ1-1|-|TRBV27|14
TGTGCCAGCAGTCCACAGGGGCCCGGCACTGAAGCTTTCTTT
CASSPQGPGTEAFF
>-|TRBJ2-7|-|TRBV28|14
TGTGCCAGCAGTTTGGCCCTTAAAGACTACGAGCAGTACTTC
CASSLALKDYEQYF
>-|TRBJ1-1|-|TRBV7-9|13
TGTGCCAGCAACATAATTGAGAGCACTGAAGCTTTCTTT
CASNIIESTEAFF
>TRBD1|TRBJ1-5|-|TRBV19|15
TGTGCCAGTAGTATCAAGGGACAGGAGGCGCAGCCCCAGCATTTT
CASSIKGQEAQPQHF
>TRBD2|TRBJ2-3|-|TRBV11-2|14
TGTGCCAGCAGCTTGAGAGCGGGGGGAGATACGCAGTATTTT
CASSLRAGGDTQYF
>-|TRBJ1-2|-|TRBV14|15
TGTGCCAGCAGCCTCACAGGGTCGCCTAACTATGGCTACACCTTC
CASSLTGSPNYGYTF
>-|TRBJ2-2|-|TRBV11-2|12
TGTGCCAGCAGCTCTGCGCCCGGGGAGCTGTTTTTT
CASSSAPGELFF
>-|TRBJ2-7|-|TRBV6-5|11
TGTGCCAGCACCGGCGCTTACGAGCAGTACTTC
CASTGAYEQYF
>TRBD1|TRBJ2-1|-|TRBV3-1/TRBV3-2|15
TGTGCCAGCAGCCCAGGGACAGGGGGTAACAATGAGCAGTTCTTC
CASSPGTGGNNEQFF
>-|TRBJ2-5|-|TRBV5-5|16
TGTGCCAGCAGCTTGGCCCTACGCTCGGGACAAGAGACCCAGTACTTC
CASSLALRSGQETQYF
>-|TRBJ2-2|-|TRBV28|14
TGTGCCAGCAGTTCCGACCTAAACACCGGGGAGCTGTTTTTT
CASSSDLNTGELFF
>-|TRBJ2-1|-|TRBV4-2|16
TGTGCCAGCAGCCAAGTTGTAGAAAATACGATCGATGAGCAGTTCTTC
CASSQVVENTIDEQFF
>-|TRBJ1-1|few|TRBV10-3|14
TGTGCCATCAGTGAGAAGGGCAGGAACACTGAAGCTTTCTTT
CAISEKGRNTEAFF
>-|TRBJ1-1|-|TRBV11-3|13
TGTGCCAGCAGCCCCCGGGGGGGCACTGAAGCTTTCTTT
CASSPRGGTEAFF
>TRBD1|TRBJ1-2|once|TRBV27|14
TGTGCCAGCAGTACCGGGGGACAGGGGTATGGCTACACCTTC
CASSTGGQGYGYTF
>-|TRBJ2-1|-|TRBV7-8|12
TGTGCCAGCAGCTTAGGCTACAATGAGCAGTTCTTC
CASSLGYNEQFF
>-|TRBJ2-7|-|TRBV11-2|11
TGTGCCAGCAGCTTCAGCTACGAGCAGTACTTC
CASSFSYEQYF